The 30 T cell receptor beta chains below all came from one sample that was sequenced in a study of blood T cell repertoires in COVID-19. Assay: immunoSEQ multiplex PCR; the TCRdb copy retains only in-frame clones and omits some. This sample has around 84,000 clones, with over 70% found just once. The sequenced sample was peripheral blood. These receptors were taken from a man aged 45 to 65 with active or convalescent COVID-19.

A single count supports this clone. V gene TRBV6-6 combines with J gene TRBJ1-4, with D uncertain. Trimming stripped 4 bases from V and 0 bases from J, with 12 bases between. The CDR3 totals 16 residues. The germline CDR1 and CDR2 sequences are MNHNY and SVGAGI (reference sequence). CDR3 coding DNA: TGTGCCAGCAGTTTGGAGACCGCTGCAACTAATGAAAAACTGTTTTTT. It codes for CASSLETAATNEKLFF.

The V call is TRBV9, the J call TRBJ2-3; maybe TRBD2 (7 bases). Per the germline V gene, CDR1 is SGDLS and CDR2 is YYNGEE. The CDR3 covers 14 residues. V lost 0 bases to trimming and J lost 7 bases, with 12 bases between them. The CDR3 reads CASSVGGGANTQYF. The CDR3 DNA sequence: TGTGCCAGCAGCGTAGGTGGGGGGGCAAATACGCAGTATTTT. Looking up the rest from reference TRBV9 and TRBJ2-3 gives the full variable domain: DSGVTQTPKHLITATGQRVTLRCSPRSGDLSVYWYQQSLDQGLQFLIQYYNGEERAKGNILERFSAQQFPDLHSELNLSSLELGDSALYFCASSVGGGANTQYFGPGTRLTVL.

The rearrangement uses TRBV11-3 and TRBJ2-3; maybe TRBD2 (5 bases). CDR3 size: 14 residues. Trimming pared 4 bases from V and 1 base from J, leaving 9 bases between. In germline, CDR1 is SGHNT, CDR2 YENEEA. The CDR3, as DNA: TGTGCCAGCAGCTCAGGCGGGCGCACAGATACGCAGTATTTT. Its protein product is CASSSGGRTDTQYF.

This clone has only one observation. The chain uses TRBV18 and TRBJ2-1, with TRBD1 matching over 10 bases. The V and J ends lost 9 bases and 0 bases, in that order; junction bases with no gene match: 11. The CDR3 consists of 17 residues. Germline V gene lookup returns CDR1 KGHSH and CDR2 LQKENI. In DNA form, the CDR3 reads TGTGCCAGTTCTTCAGACCGGGACAGGGGCTCCTACAATGAGCAGTTCTTC. Its protein is CASSSDRDRGSYNEQFF.

The chain joins TRBV9 to TRBJ2-5; perhaps TRBD1 as D (6 bases). With 0 bases removed from V and 0 bases from J, the gap between germline ends came to 15 bases. The CDR3 is 17 amino acids. Germline loops: CDR1 SGDLS, CDR2 YYNGEE. As DNA, the CDR3 is TGTGCCAGCAGCGTAGGGAACAGGGCAACCCACCAAGAGACCCAGTACTTC. Its translation: CASSVGNRATHQETQYF.

The rearrangement joins TRBV5-6 to TRBJ1-1; D gene ambiguous. Trimming shortened V by 0 bases and J by 4 bases, and 10 bases separated the two germline ends. Looked up from germline, CDR1 is SGHDT and CDR2 is YYEEEE. This CDR3 comprises 14 residues. Here the CDR3 reads CASSLEAWSTEAFF. The CDR3 DNA is TGTGCCAGCAGCTTGGAAGCCTGGAGCACTGAAGCTTTCTTT.

The V gene is TRBV6-5, the J gene TRBJ1-4; 10 nucleotides align to TRBD1. The CDR3 is made up of 15 amino acids. V was clipped by 2 bases and J by 6 bases; unmatched bases: 3. Germline V lookup: CDR1 MNHEY, CDR2 SVGAGI. CDR3 sequence (DNA): TGTGCCAGCAGTTACGCCGGGACAGGGGATGAAAAACTGTTTTTT. Encoded protein: CASSYAGTGDEKLFF.

V and J are TRBV6-5 and TRBJ1-2; weak D call: TRBD1 (5 bases). The CDR3 is made up of 13 amino acids. Germline values: CDR1 MNHEY, CDR2 SVGAGI. V was trimmed by 6 bases and J by 4 bases, leaving 12 bases between them. The CDR3 spells CASSLRTTYGYTF. DNA of the CDR3: TGTGCCAGCAGCCTCCGGACAACCTATGGCTACACCTTC.

The rearrangement joins TRBV7-9 to TRBJ1-2; 7 bases line up with TRBD1. J gave up 0 bases and V 1 base, and 5 bases lay outside the gene matches. The CDR3 is 16 amino acids. Germline CDR1 is SEHNR and CDR2 is FQNEAQ (reference sequence). CDR3 in amino acids: CASSLGGQAANYGYTF. The CDR3 DNA reads as TGTGCCAGCAGCTTAGGAGGACAGGCCGCTAACTATGGCTACACCTTC.

V and J are TRBV28 and TRBJ1-1; D is unclear. CDR1 is MDHEN and CDR2 is SYDVKM in the germline V gene. Trimming took off 5 bases at V and 8 bases at J, with 12 bases between the two ends. CDR3 length: 12 amino acids. This CDR3 reads CASSARGVEAFF. The CDR3 region has the DNA TGTGCCAGCAGTGCCCGGGGAGTCGAAGCTTTCTTT.

This sequence joins TRBV11-2 and TRBJ1-6, with no clear D. This CDR3 region has 15 residues. Looked up from germline, CDR1 is SGHAT and CDR2 is FQNNGV. The V end was cut by 0 bases, the J end by 4 bases, with 7 bases between. This CDR3 reads CASSLDGGYNSPLHF. CDR3 DNA sequence: TGTGCCAGCAGCTTAGATGGAGGGTATAATTCACCCCTCCACTTT.

In DNA form, the CDR3 reads TGCGCCAGCAGCTTGATGGGCGCAGGCTACACCTTC. This gives the protein CASSLMGAGYTF. The J gene is TRBJ1-2, the V gene TRBV5-1; D not resolved. The V end was cut by 1 base, the J end by 8 bases, with 9 bases between. The CDR3 totals 12 residues. Germline V gene sequence: CDR1 SGHRS, CDR2 YFSETQ.

The chain links TRBV10-3 to TRBJ1-3; 8 nucleotides align to TRBD1. Trimming at V came to 10 bases and at J to 0 bases, leaving 5 bases not matched to a gene. Germline V lookup: CDR1 ENHRY, CDR2 SYGVKD. The CDR3 sequence is 14 residues long. The DNA for the CDR3 is TGTGCCACTGGGACAGGCCACTCTGGAAACACCATATATTTT. Amino acids: CATGTGHSGNTIYF.

This chain links TRBV7-8 with TRBJ2-7, with 13 bases identical to TRBD2. Germline V gives CDR1 SGHVS, CDR2 FQNEAQ. V was pared by 5 bases and J by 0 bases, with 4 bases of the junction left unmatched. The length of the CDR3 is 16 residues. CDR3 sequence reads: CASSTGLAGSSYEQYF. CDR3 DNA sequence: TGTGCCAGCAGCACGGGACTAGCGGGAAGCTCCTACGAGCAGTACTTC.

The chain has TRBV15 and TRBJ2-3; D may be TRBD1 (6 bases). Trimming stripped 4 bases from V and 4 bases from J, with 15 bases between. CDR3 length equals 15 residues. Germline CDR1 reads LNHNV; CDR2 reads YYDKDF (reference sequence). DNA of the CDR3: TGTGCCACCAGCAAAACCAGGGGAAGGCCAGATACGCAGTATTTT. It yields the protein CATSKTRGRPDTQYF.

This clone has more than one count but fewer than ten. This rearrangement joins TRBV4-1 to TRBJ2-7; unclear D gene. CDR3 length equals 13 residues. Between the trimmed V and J ends, which lost 3 bases and 2 bases, there was a span of 8 bases. Germline V gives CDR1 MGHRA, CDR2 YSYEKL. The CDR3 sequence: CASSHRQAYEQYF. Written as DNA, the CDR3 is TGCGCCAGCAGCCATCGGCAGGCCTACGAGCAGTACTTC.

The gene calls are TRBV13 and TRBJ1-5; tentative D call: TRBD1 (5 bases). V lost 6 bases, J lost 1 base, and 10 bases lay in between. Germline CDR1 reads PRHDT; CDR2 reads FYEKMQ (reference sequence). The CDR3 has 14 residues. As DNA, the CDR3 is TGTGCCAGCAGTCAAAGGGGAAGCAATCAGCCCCAGCATTTT. The encoded protein is CASSQRGSNQPQHF.

This clone was observed once. This sequence joins TRBV2 and TRBJ2-7; 7 bases map to TRBD2. V was clipped by 7 bases and J by 1 base; unmatched bases: 7. Germline loops: CDR1 SNHLY, CDR2 FYNNEI. CDR3 size: 14 residues. DNA for the CDR3: TGTGCCAGCACCGGGGAGGGAGTATCCTACGAGCAGTACTTC. This codes for CASTGEGVSYEQYF.

CDR3 DNA sequence: TGTGCCAGCAACTTACTCTGGGCCGATCAGCCCCAGCATTTT. The encoded protein is CASNLLWADQPQHF. The V and J genes are TRBV6-5 and TRBJ1-5; D unresolved. Trimming pared 7 bases from V and 5 bases from J, leaving 15 bases between. Germline CDR1 MNHEY, CDR2 SVGAGI. The length of the CDR3 is 14 residues.

The CDR3 sequence: CASSLGLHGYTF. The CDR3 bases are TGTGCCAGCAGTTTAGGCCTCCATGGCTACACCTTC. This chain links TRBV28 with TRBJ1-2; D call uncertain. Germline V gene sequence: CDR1 MDHEN, CDR2 SYDVKM. The CDR3 extends over 12 amino acids. Between the trimmed V and J ends, which lost 2 bases and 6 bases, there was a span of 7 bases.

The V gene is TRBV3-1 (or the pseudogene TRBV3-2), the J gene TRBJ2-5, with 8 nucleotides matching TRBD2. The V gene's germline CDR1 is LGHDT and CDR2 YNNKEL (reference sequence). V was clipped by 2 bases and J by 4 bases; unmatched bases: 18. This CDR3 spans 19 amino acids. This chain's CDR3 is CASSQFGSRGGGERETQYF. The CDR3 region has the DNA TGTGCCAGCAGCCAATTCGGTTCACGGGGGGGTGGTGAGAGAGAGACCCAGTACTTC.

This chain joins TRBV7-3 and TRBJ2-7, with 10 bases matching TRBD1. Germline values: CDR1 SGHTA, CDR2 FQGTGA. The CDR3 runs to 14 residues. The V segment lost 4 bases and the J segment 3 bases; nucleotides outside the gene matches: 3. The CDR3 nucleotides read TGTGCCAGCAGCTCAGGGACAGGGGACTACGAGCAGTACTTC. Translation gives CASSSGTGDYEQYF.

The chain is built from TRBV5-6 and TRBJ2-3; TRBD1 is a possible D gene (6 bases). Germline values: CDR1 SGHDT, CDR2 YYEEEE. The V end lost 4 bases, the J end lost 4 bases, and 13 bases lay between the germline ends. The CDR3 contains 14 residues. Written as DNA, the CDR3 is TGTGCCAGCAGCCCGCTACAGGGCTCAGATACGCAGTATTTT. Translation: CASSPLQGSDTQYF.

The J gene is TRBJ2-1, the V gene TRBV5-1, with 10 bases fitting TRBD2. With 1 base clipped from V and 0 bases from J, the junction kept 1 base outside the gene matches. The CDR3 loop spans 16 amino acids. Germline V gene data show CDR1 as SGHRS and CDR2 as YFSETQ. The CDR3 DNA is TGCGCCAGCAGCTTGATAGCGGGGGGCTCCTACAATGAGCAGTTCTTC. Encoded protein: CASSLIAGGSYNEQFF.

The chain uses TRBV7-3 and TRBJ2-1; the D gene is possibly TRBD1 (6 bases). In germline, CDR1 is SGHTA, CDR2 FQGTGA. The CDR3 covers 14 residues. V was cut by 5 bases and J by 9 bases, with 17 bases left in between. CDR3 nucleotides: TGTGCCAGCAGCCCCAATACAGGGCAAGGTGAGCAGTTCTTC. It specifies CASSPNTGQGEQFF.

In this sample, this clone turned up a few times. The chain uses TRBV9 and TRBJ1-2; D might be TRBD1 (6 bases). The CDR3 loop spans 14 amino acids. Germline-derived CDR1 and CDR2 are SGDLS and YYNGEE. Trimming removed 3 bases from V and 8 bases from J, with 17 bases in between. In nucleotides, the CDR3 is TGTGCCAGCAGCGCCGAATTCAGGGGTGGCGGCTACACCTTC. Its protein is CASSAEFRGGGYTF.

V usage is TRBV18 and J usage is TRBJ1-2, with 7 bases matching TRBD1. CDR1 is KGHSH and CDR2 is LQKENI in the germline V gene. V lost 4 bases, J lost 6 bases, and 5 bases stayed unmatched. This CDR3 is built from 13 residues. Here the CDR3 DNA reads TGTGCCAGCTCACAAGGACAGGAGCATGGCTACACCTTC. Its translation is CASSQGQEHGYTF.

J is TRBJ1-2 and V is TRBV5-5; D unresolved. This CDR3 region has 13 residues. Looked up from germline, CDR1 is SGHKS and CDR2 is YYEKEE (reference sequence). The germline V and J ends were trimmed by 4 bases and 7 bases, with 14 bases remaining between them. This CDR3 is CASSPAQIVGYTF. The CDR3 DNA reads as TGTGCCAGCAGCCCCGCTCAAATAGTTGGCTACACCTTC. Drawing the rest from reference TRBV5-5 and TRBJ1-2, the complete variable domain is DAGVTQSPTHLIKTRGQQVTLRCSPISGHKSVSWYQQVLGQGPQFIFQYYEKEERGRGNFPDRFSARQFPNYSSELNVNALLLGDSALYLCASSPAQIVGYTFGSGTRLTVV.

This rearrangement joins TRBV5-1 to TRBJ1-5; D not resolved. V was trimmed by 0 bases and J by 4 bases, leaving 8 bases between them. Germline V lookup: CDR1 SGHRS, CDR2 YFSETQ. The CDR3 sequence is 14 residues long. The CDR3 DNA reads as TGCGCCAGCAGCTTGGGGGCCGATAATCAGCCCCAGCATTTT. The encoded protein is CASSLGADNQPQHF.

This chain connects TRBV10-3 to TRBJ2-1, with 10 bases that match TRBD2. This CDR3 comprises 15 residues. V shed 8 bases, J shed 7 bases, and the junction held 11 bases outside the gene matches. Per germline, CDR1 ENHRY and CDR2 SYGVKD. CDR3 coding DNA: TGTGCCATCTCTGTCCGAGCGGGGGGGCCAAATGAGCAGTTCTTC. Its protein product is CAISVRAGGPNEQFF.